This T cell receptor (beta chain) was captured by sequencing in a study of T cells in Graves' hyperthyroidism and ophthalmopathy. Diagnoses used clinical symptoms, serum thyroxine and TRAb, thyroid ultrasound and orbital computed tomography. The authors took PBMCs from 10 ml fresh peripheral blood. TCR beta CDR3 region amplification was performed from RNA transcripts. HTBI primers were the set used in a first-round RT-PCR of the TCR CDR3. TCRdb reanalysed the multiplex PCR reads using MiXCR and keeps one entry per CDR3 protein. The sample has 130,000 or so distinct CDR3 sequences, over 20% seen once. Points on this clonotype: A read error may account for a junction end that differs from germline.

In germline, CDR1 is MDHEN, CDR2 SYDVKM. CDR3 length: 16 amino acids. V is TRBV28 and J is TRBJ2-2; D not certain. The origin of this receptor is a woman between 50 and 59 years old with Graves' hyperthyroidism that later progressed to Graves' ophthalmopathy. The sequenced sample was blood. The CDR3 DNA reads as TGTGCCAGCGGTTTTATGGCCAGAAGAAGAACCGGGGAGCTGTTTTTT. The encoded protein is CASGFMARRRTGELFF. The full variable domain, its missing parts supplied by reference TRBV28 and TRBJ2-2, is DVKVTQSSRYLVKRTGEKVFLECVQDMDHENMFWYRQDPGLGLRLIYFSYDVKMKEKGDIPEGYSVSREKKERFSLILESASTNQTSMYLCASGFMARRRTGELFFGEGSRLTVL.